This TCR beta chain appears in the sequencing data of a study of T cell repertoires in cytomegalovirus infection. Study in general: Through public TCR beta signatures, both CMV infection and matching HLA type were indicated. The study, taken as a whole, reports: CMV-specific HLA-C-restricted TCR beta clonotypes dominated the ex vivo response. Adding up the frequency of public TCR beta families identified people who carried CMV plus the relevant HLA.

As concerns this clonotype: Its target is unknown.

MiXCR, run by TCRdb on the reads, gives a single entry per CDR3 protein. The table has approximately 200,000 distinct CDR3 sequences, under 25% seen once. The CDR3 covers 14 residues. V lost 2 bases and J lost 7; bases outside the gene matches: 4. CDR1 is SGHDT and CDR2 is YYEEEE in the germline V gene. The chain recombines TRBV5-6 with TRBJ2-1; 9 bases align to TRBD1. The sequenced sample consisted of CD8+ T cells from PBMCs. The source of this sequence is a human donor in good health (CMV status not recorded). Some clones in this sample may be carry-over from other donors' samples. In nucleotides, the CDR3 is TGTGCCAGCAGCTTTAGGGACAGGGAGAATGAGCAGTTCTTC. Residues: CASSFRDRENEQFF. Full variable domain (missing parts from reference TRBV5-6 and TRBJ2-1): DAGVTQSPTHLIKTRGQQVTLRCSPKSGHDTVSWYQQALGQGPQFIFQYYEEEERQRGNFPDRFSGHQFPNYSSELNVNALLLGDSALYLCASSFRDRENEQFFGPGTRLTVL.